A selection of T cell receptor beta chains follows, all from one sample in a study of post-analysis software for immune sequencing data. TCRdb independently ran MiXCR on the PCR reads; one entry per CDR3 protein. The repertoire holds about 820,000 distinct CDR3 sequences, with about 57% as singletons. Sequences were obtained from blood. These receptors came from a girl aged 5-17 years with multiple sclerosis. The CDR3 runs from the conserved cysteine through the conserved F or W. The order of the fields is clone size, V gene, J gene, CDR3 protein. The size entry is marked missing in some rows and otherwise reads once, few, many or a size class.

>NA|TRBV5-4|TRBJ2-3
CASSRLTSGVEDTQYF
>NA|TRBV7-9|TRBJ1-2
CASSPGGMDGYTF
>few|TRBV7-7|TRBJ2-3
CASSSGFLPTDTQYF
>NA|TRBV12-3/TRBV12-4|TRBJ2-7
CASSPKRGTYEQYF
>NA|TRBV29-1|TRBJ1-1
CSVEQAANTEAFF
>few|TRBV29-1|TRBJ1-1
CSVLGQTMNTEAFF
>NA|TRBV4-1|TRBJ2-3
CASSQVGVGGGTDTQYF
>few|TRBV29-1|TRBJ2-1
CSAKVALWNEQFF
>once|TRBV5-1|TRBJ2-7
CASSLVGTGLGEQYF
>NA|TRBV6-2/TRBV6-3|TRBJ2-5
CASSFFSGTYQETQYF
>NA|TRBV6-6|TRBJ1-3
CASSPLGNTIYF
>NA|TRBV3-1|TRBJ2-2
CASYDSRNTGELFF
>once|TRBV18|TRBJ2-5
CASSPEGAKTQYF
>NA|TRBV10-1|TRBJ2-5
CASSESTGQDQETQYF
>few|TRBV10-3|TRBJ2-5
CAISESRHRQETQYF
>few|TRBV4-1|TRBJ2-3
CASSQDMTSGRARTDTQYF
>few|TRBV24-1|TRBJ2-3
CATRGTSGGFSSTDTQYF
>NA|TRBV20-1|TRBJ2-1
CSARGASGRAVYNEQFF
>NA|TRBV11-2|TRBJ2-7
CASSLGWASHEQYF
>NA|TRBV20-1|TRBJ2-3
CSAGGREFTDTQYF
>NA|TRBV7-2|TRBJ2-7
CASSRRAGEPSYEQYF
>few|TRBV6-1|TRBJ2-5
CASSASGPVHPPLYQETQYF
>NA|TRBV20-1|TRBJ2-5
CSANFGGRILETQYF
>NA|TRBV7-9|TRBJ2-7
CASSLTSGAYYEQYF
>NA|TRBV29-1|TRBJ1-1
CSVSLGGTEAFF
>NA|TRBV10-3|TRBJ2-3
CAIRPSGGTTDTQYF
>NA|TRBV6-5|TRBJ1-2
CASTRDSTPNGYTF
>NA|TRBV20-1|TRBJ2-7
CSARDGGRANRYEQYF
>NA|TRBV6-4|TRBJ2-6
CASSDSGNSGTNVLTF
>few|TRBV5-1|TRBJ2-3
CASSLSRGDRRPDTQYF
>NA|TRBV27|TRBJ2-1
CATTSGDDNEQFF
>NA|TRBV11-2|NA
CASSLQPQEDRGEQYF
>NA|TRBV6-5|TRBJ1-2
CASSYSTGGDGYTF
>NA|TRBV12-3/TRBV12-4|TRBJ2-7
CASSRQGGGSYEQYF
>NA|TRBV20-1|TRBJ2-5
CSATHLPGDLGNVQETQYF
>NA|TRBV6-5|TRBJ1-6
CASSQPGTLELHF
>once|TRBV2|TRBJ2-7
CASSEAGLPYEQYF